The rows below give T cell receptor beta chains drawn from one sample of a study of graft-versus-host responses after intestinal transplantation. Assay used: immunoSEQ multiplex PCR; TCRdb lists only in-frame clones, some missing. The sample holds nearly 100,000 clones, around 90% seen once. Sequences were derived from PBMCs, sampled about 440 days after intestinal transplant. The receptors shown here come from a human patient who received an intestinal transplant, so some T cells may come from the graft donor. The CDR3 runs from the conserved cysteine through the conserved F or W. The order of the fields is CDR3 DNA, CDR3 protein, V gene, J gene, D gene, clone size. The D gene is left open where the match is weak. Clone size is given for some rows only: seen once, a few or many times, or a class if the clone is expanded.

CDR3 DNA: TGTGCCAGCAGCGTAGGGTGGGGGCAGGACTATGGCTACACCTTC
CDR3 protein: CASSVGWGQDYGYTF
V gene: TRBV9
J gene: TRBJ1-2
D gene: -
clone size: -

CDR3 DNA: TGTGCCAGCAGCCCCTTAGTGTTGGGGGGAGAGACCCAGTACTTC
CDR3 protein: CASSPLVLGGETQYF
V gene: TRBV7-8
J gene: TRBJ2-5
D gene: -
clone size: -

CDR3 DNA: TGTGCCAGCTTGAAACCGGGACACTCAAACACTGAAGCTTTCTTT
CDR3 protein: CASLKPGHSNTEAFF
V gene: TRBV6-5
J gene: TRBJ1-1
D gene: -
clone size: -

CDR3 DNA: TGTGCCAGCAGCTCCCCCTCTAGCGCCTCCTACGAGCAGTACTTC
CDR3 protein: CASSSPSSASYEQYF
V gene: TRBV7-2
J gene: TRBJ2-7
D gene: -
clone size: -

CDR3 DNA: TGCGCCAGCAGCGGATCGGACTATAATTCACCCCTCCACTTT
CDR3 protein: CASSGSDYNSPLHF
V gene: TRBV5-1
J gene: TRBJ1-6
D gene: -
clone size: -

CDR3 DNA: TGCAGCGTTGAAGATCCTGCAACTAATGAAAAACTGTTTTTT
CDR3 protein: CSVEDPATNEKLFF
V gene: TRBV29-1
J gene: TRBJ1-4
D gene: -
clone size: -

CDR3 DNA: TGTGCCAGCAGTACAGGCGGTGAAAAACTGTTTTTT
CDR3 protein: CASSTGGEKLFF
V gene: TRBV2
J gene: TRBJ1-4
D gene: -
clone size: -

CDR3 DNA: TGTGCCAGTAGCACGCGAGGGGATAATGAAAAACTGTTTTTT
CDR3 protein: CASSTRGDNEKLFF
V gene: TRBV19
J gene: TRBJ1-4
D gene: -
clone size: -

CDR3 DNA: TGTGCCAGCAGTTACCAGGGATCCTACAATGAGCAGTTCTTC
CDR3 protein: CASSYQGSYNEQFF
V gene: TRBV6-6
J gene: TRBJ2-1
D gene: -
clone size: -

CDR3 DNA: TGTGCCAGCAGACCCTCTAGGGGAGGCCCATATGAAGCTTTCTTT
CDR3 protein: CASRPSRGGPYEAFF
V gene: TRBV27
J gene: TRBJ1-1
D gene: -
clone size: -

CDR3 DNA: TGTGCCAGCAGCCGAAAGGGAGATAATAATTCACCCCTCCACTTT
CDR3 protein: CASSRKGDNNSPLHF
V gene: TRBV7-6
J gene: TRBJ1-6
D gene: -
clone size: -

CDR3 DNA: TGTGCCAGCAGTGAATGGGGGGGTCGTGACTATGGCTACACCTTC
CDR3 protein: CASSEWGGRDYGYTF
V gene: TRBV6-1
J gene: TRBJ1-2
D gene: -
clone size: -

CDR3 DNA: TGTGCCAGCTCACCACCGAGCGGGGGCACCGGGGAGCTGTTTTTT
CDR3 protein: CASSPPSGGTGELFF
V gene: TRBV18
J gene: TRBJ2-2
D gene: TRBD2
clone size: -

CDR3 DNA: TGTGCCAGCAGCTTAGCCGACAGGCCCTATGGCTACACCTTC
CDR3 protein: CASSLADRPYGYTF
V gene: TRBV7-9
J gene: TRBJ1-2
D gene: -
clone size: -

CDR3 DNA: TGTGCCAGCAGGACGGGGGGGAATGGCTACACCTTC
CDR3 protein: CASRTGGNGYTF
V gene: TRBV6-5
J gene: TRBJ1-2
D gene: -
clone size: -

CDR3 DNA: TGTGCCAGCAGCTTAGCTAGAGACCCCCTAGCAGATACGCAGTATTTT
CDR3 protein: CASSLARDPLADTQYF
V gene: TRBV7-2
J gene: TRBJ2-3
D gene: -
clone size: -

CDR3 DNA: TGTGCCAGCAGCCTCCCATGTCCGCGGGGCACAGATACGCAGTATTTT
CDR3 protein: CASSLPCPRGTDTQYF
V gene: TRBV11-3
J gene: TRBJ2-3
D gene: -
clone size: -

CDR3 DNA: TGTGCCAGCAGCGGGTGGCTAGCGGGGGCCTCGGCCTACAATGAGCAGTTCTTC
CDR3 protein: CASSGWLAGASAYNEQFF
V gene: TRBV5-6
J gene: TRBJ2-1
D gene: TRBD2
clone size: once

CDR3 DNA: TGTGCCAGCTCACTGGACAGGGGGCAAGGAAACACCATATATTTT
CDR3 protein: CASSLDRGQGNTIYF
V gene: TRBV18
J gene: TRBJ1-3
D gene: TRBD1
clone size: -

CDR3 DNA: TGTGCCAGCTCCCCCGACAGATCTAACTATGGCTACACCTTC
CDR3 protein: CASSPDRSNYGYTF
V gene: TRBV18
J gene: TRBJ1-2
D gene: -
clone size: -

CDR3 DNA: TGTGCCAGCAGTTTAGTGGGGGGGGAGAGCTCCTACGAGCAGTACTTC
CDR3 protein: CASSLVGGESSYEQYF
V gene: TRBV27
J gene: TRBJ2-7
D gene: TRBD2
clone size: -

CDR3 DNA: TGTGCCAGTTACACAGGGGGCCCTAATCAGCCCCAGCATTTT
CDR3 protein: CASYTGGPNQPQHF
V gene: TRBV6-6
J gene: TRBJ1-5
D gene: TRBD1
clone size: -

CDR3 DNA: TGCGCCAGCAGTGAGTCTACAGGTTATGAAAAACTGTTTTTT
CDR3 protein: CASSESTGYEKLFF
V gene: TRBV10-2
J gene: TRBJ1-4
D gene: -
clone size: -

CDR3 DNA: TGTGCCATCAGTGAGTCGGGACAGAACTATGGCTACACCTTC
CDR3 protein: CAISESGQNYGYTF
V gene: TRBV10-3
J gene: TRBJ1-2
D gene: TRBD1
clone size: -

CDR3 DNA: TGTGCCAGCAGTACAGGGGTGGGGGACTACAATGAGCAGTTCTTC
CDR3 protein: CASSTGVGDYNEQFF
V gene: TRBV6-6
J gene: TRBJ2-1
D gene: TRBD1
clone size: -